This TCR beta chain was profiled in a study of beta chain features in type 1 diabetes. Study background: Over all samples combined, about 99,000,000 sorted cells were examined. Study outcomes and limitations: Researchers report that Type 1 diabetes patients had moderately but significantly shorter TCRB CDR3s across all four CD4+ subsets. For patients, the naive, central memory and Treg TCRB repertoires appeared more alike than for healthy donors.

Comment on this clone: The target antigen is unknown.

The CDR3 has 12 residues. Trimming cost V 5 bases and J 3 bases, with 8 bases left between them. CDR1 and CDR2 (germline): SGHRS, YFSETQ. As every portion of the isolated RNA was reverse transcribed, the sequencing read expressed TCRB transcripts. Each sample of naive, central memory or regulatory T cells had, on average, approximately 4 million reads. Sequencing was performed with immunoSEQ multiplex PCR; in TCRdb, only in-frame clones are kept and a portion is missing. The sample consists of about 650,000 clones, about an eighth of them appearing once. The sequence was obtained from a man in his thirties or forties with type 1 diabetes. This chain joins TRBV5-1 and TRBJ2-5; D gene unclear. The sequenced material came from naive CD4+ T cells from blood. The CDR3 is CASSREEETQYF. DNA for the CDR3: TGCGCCAGCAGTAGAGAGGAAGAGACCCAGTACTTC.